The clone carrying this T cell receptor (beta chain) came up a few times. The antigen remains undetermined. The V gene's germline CDR1 is MNHEY and CDR2 SVGEGT. Trimming cost V 2 bases and J 1 base, with 8 bases left between them. The CDR3 is 15 amino acids. The data were taken from a study of CD8 T cells in ankylosing spondylitis. General study findings and limits: Seemingly distinctive of ankylosing spondylitis blood was a TCR beta motif formed by eight highly homologous variants.

One entry per CDR3 protein, called by TCRdb with MiXCR from the 5' RACE reads. The sample has about 450,000 distinct CDR3 sequences; about 24% are singletons. The clonotype originates from a male donor with ankylosing spondylitis. Source material: blood, either unsorted or a sorted T cell fraction (not recorded which). The chain employs TRBV6-2 or TRBV6-3 and TRBJ2-2; D is ambiguous. CDR3 sequence (DNA): TGTGCCAGCAGTTACCTTAGGGAGAACACCGGGGAGCTGTTTTTT. Protein: CASSYLRENTGELFF.